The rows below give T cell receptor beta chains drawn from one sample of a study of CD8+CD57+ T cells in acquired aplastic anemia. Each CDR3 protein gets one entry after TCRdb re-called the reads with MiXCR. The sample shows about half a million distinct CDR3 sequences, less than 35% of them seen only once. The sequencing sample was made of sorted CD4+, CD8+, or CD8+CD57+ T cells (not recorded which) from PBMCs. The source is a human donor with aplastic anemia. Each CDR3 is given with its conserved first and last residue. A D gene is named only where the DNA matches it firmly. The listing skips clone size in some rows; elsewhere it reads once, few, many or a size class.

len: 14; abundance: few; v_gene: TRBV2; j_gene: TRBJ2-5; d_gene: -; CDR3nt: TGTGCCAGCAGAATACAAGGTAGTAAGGAGACCCAGTACTTC; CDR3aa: CASRIQGSKETQYF
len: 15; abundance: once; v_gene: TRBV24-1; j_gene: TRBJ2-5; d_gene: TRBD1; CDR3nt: TGTGCCACCAGTGATCCCCTAAGGGGGCGAGAGACCCAGTACTTC; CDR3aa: CATSDPLRGRETQYF
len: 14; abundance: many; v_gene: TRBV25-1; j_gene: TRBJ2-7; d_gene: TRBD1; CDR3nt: TGTGCCAGCAGCTTGGGACAGGGTGTCGGCGAGCAGTACTTC; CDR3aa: CASSLGQGVGEQYF
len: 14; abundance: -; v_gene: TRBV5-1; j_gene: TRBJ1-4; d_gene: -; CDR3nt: TGCGCCAGCAGCCCCGGGTTCCAAGTTGAAAAACTGTTTTTT; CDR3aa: CASSPGFQVEKLFF
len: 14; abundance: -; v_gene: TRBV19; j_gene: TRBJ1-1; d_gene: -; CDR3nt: TGTGCCAGTAGGCTAAATTCAGGGAGCACTGAAGCTTTCTTT; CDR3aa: CASRLNSGSTEAFF
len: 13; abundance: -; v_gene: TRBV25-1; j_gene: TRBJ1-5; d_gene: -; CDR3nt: TGTGCCAGCAGTTTTCGGCTAGTCATGGGACTGGATTTT; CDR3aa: CASSFRLVMGLDF
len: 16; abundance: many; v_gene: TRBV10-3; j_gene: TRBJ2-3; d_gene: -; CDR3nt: TGTGCCATCAGTGGCAGAGGGCGAGTGGGTGCAGATACGCAGTATTTT; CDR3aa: CAISGRGRVGADTQYF
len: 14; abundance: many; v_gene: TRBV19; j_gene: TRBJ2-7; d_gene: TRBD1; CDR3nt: TGTGCCAGTAGTAAACACGACAGGGTGGGCGAGCAGTACTTC; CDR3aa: CASSKHDRVGEQYF
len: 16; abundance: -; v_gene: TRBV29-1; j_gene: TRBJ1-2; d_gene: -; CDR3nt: TGCAGCGTTGAAGCGGTGCCAGGGACGGCTAACTATGGCTACACCTTC; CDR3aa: CSVEAVPGTANYGYTF
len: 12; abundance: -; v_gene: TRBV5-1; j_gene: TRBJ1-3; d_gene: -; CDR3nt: TGCGCCAGCAGCGACTCTGGAAACACCATACATTTT; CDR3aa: CASSDSGNTIHF